This entry concerns a single T cell receptor beta chain. What it binds is not known. The data are from a study of shared clonotypes between healthy human individuals. Study-wide results and limits: In contrast to clonotypes shared by all four donors, non-shared clonotypes had lower generation probabilities.

This CDR3 has 13 amino acids. Germline lookup yields CDR1 MNHNY and CDR2 SVGAGI (reference sequence). Trimming left V 7 bases short and J 0 bases short, with 7 bases between. In the naive CD8 group, cells lacked CD45RO and were positively selected for CCR7, so terminally differentiated effector memory CD45RA+ cells were left out. Sequencing was performed with immunoSEQ multiplex PCR; in TCRdb, only in-frame clones are kept and a portion is missing. The data show about 2,200,000 clones, under 95% seen once. Sequencing input: naive CD8+ T cells from PBMCs. The TCR originated in a man aged 18 to 35 in good health. Some clones in this sample may be carry-over from other donors' samples. The rearrangement uses TRBV6-6 and TRBJ1-3; unclear D gene. The CDR3 DNA reads TGTGCCAGCACTCCGGGCTCTGGAAACACCATATATTTT. It specifies CASTPGSGNTIYF.